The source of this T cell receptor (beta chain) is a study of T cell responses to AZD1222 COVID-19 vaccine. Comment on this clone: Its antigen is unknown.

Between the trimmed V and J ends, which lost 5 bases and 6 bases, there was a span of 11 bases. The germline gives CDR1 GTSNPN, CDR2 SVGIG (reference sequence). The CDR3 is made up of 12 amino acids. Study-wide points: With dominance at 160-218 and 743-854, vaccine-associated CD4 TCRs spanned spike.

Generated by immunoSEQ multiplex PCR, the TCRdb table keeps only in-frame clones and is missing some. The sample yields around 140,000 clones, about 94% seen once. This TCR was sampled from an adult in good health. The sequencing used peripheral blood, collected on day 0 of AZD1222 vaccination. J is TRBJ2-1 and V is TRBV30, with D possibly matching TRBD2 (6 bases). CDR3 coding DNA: TGTGCCTGGTCGGGGGTGGTCAATGAGCAGTTCTTC. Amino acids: CAWSGVVNEQFF.